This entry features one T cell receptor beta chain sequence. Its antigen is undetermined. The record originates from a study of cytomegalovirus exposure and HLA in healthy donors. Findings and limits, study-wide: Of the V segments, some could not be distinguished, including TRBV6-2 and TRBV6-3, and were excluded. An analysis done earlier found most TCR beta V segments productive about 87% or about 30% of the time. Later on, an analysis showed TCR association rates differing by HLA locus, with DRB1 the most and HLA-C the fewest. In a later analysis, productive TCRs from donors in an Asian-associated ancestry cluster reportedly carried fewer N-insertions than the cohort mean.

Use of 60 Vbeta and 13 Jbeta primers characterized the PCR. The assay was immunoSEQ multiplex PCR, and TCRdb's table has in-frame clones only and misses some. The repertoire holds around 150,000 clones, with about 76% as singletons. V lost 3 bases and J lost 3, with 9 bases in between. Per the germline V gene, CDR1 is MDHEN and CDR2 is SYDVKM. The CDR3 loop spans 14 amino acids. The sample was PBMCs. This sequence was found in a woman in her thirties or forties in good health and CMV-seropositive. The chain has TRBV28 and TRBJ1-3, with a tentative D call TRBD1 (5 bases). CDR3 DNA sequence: TGTGCCAGCAGTTTTAGGGGCGATGGAAACACCATATATTTT. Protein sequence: CASSFRGDGNTIYF.